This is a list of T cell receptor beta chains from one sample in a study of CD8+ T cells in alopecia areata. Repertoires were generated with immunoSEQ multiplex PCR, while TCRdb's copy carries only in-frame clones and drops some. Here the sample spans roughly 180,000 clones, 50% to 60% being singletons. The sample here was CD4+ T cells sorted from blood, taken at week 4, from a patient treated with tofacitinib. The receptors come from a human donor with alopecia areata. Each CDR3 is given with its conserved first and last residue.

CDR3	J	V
CASSLQGPNQPQHF	TRBJ1-5	TRBV5-6
CASSFSGPNNEQFF	TRBJ2-1	TRBV28
CAWSVLNNPWSYTF	TRBJ1-2	TRBV30
CASSPDRVHEQYF	TRBJ2-7	TRBV6-5
CASSQDPRPGSWGFF	TRBJ1-1	TRBV4-1
CASSERPGRKDSPLHF	TRBJ1-6	TRBV2
CASSPGPGDNEQFF	TRBJ2-1	TRBV18
CASSSGGLSEKLFF	TRBJ1-4	TRBV7-9
CASSRSGPPGEQYF	TRBJ2-7	TRBV5-1
CASSVELGDSYEQYF	TRBJ2-7	TRBV9
CAWRGQNNSPLHF	TRBJ1-6	TRBV30
CASSKQETQYF	TRBJ2-5	TRBV2
CASSRPTEKLFF	TRBJ1-4	TRBV6-5
CSVEDTKNYGYTF	TRBJ1-2	TRBV29-1
CASSPRCNTEAFF	TRBJ1-1	TRBV23-1
CASSLRQYEQYF	TRBJ2-7	TRBV28
CASRQGGNEQFF	TRBJ2-1	TRBV7-2
CAWGRVSGNTIYF	TRBJ1-3	TRBV30
CASSLSQGSYEQYF	TRBJ2-7	TRBV7-9
CASNRVVADTQYF	TRBJ2-3	TRBV6-1
CASSRTSRYTDTQYF	TRBJ2-3	TRBV5-4
CSVESPSRAGDTF	TRBJ1-2	TRBV29-1
CASSPAGQEHEQYF	TRBJ2-7	TRBV7-9
CATSSQTGREQYF	TRBJ2-7	TRBV15
CAWTQVSNSPLHF	TRBJ1-6	TRBV30
CASSVEMAGELFF	TRBJ2-2	TRBV9
CASSLGTGPNQPQHF	TRBJ1-5	TRBV7-8
CSVMKRPEAFF	TRBJ1-1	TRBV29-1
CSVLRTGELFF	TRBJ2-2	TRBV29-1
CASSGTNLYEQYF	TRBJ2-7	TRBV13
CASSLMGRWDYGYTF	TRBJ1-2	TRBV28
CAWREDRGIGELFF	TRBJ2-2	TRBV30
CASSFHGSNTGELFF	TRBJ2-2	TRBV11-2
CASSEAIRESEQFF	TRBJ2-1	TRBV2
CSVDPPSRRAPTDTQYF	TRBJ2-3	TRBV29-1
CSVLRGDPQGTQYF	TRBJ2-5	TRBV29-1
CASEPTGQVVSYTF	TRBJ1-2	TRBV25-1
CASSLSAGELFF	TRBJ2-2	TRBV28
CAITGHRGGYGYTF	TRBJ1-2	TRBV10-3
CASSPRVAGGLETQYF	TRBJ2-5	TRBV4-2
CASSVGVGASTDTQYF	TRBJ2-3	TRBV9
CASSREGGRNTEAFF	TRBJ1-1	TRBV5-1
CASSEYRGDNSPLHF	TRBJ1-6	TRBV27